This T cell receptor beta chain was recovered during a study of PD-L1 blockade in urothelial cancer. Study-wide background: Median T cell yield per blood sample was around 130,000 cells.

The protocol was immunoSEQ multiplex PCR, while the TCRdb copy is restricted to in-frame clones and leaves out a portion. The sample records tens of thousands of clones, more than 85% being singletons. V shed 3 bases and J 5 bases; nucleotides not matched to a gene: 10. From germline, CDR1 is MNHNS and CDR2 SASEGT. The CDR3 consists of 17 residues. The sequence was collected from a man aged 55 to 69 with urothelial cancer. The specimen comprised PBMCs, sampled around atezolizumab (anti-PD-L1) treatment. The chain recombines TRBV6-1 with TRBJ2-5, with 12 bases that match TRBD2. Here the CDR3 DNA reads TGTGCCAGCAGTGATTTTCTAGCGGGAGGGCCGCGGGAGACCCAGTACTTC. This encodes CASSDFLAGGPRETQYF.